This TCR beta chain was recorded in a study of blood T cells in healthy people across ages. Sample-barcoded 5' priming and a J-beta primer mix drove a second PCR of roughly 7 to 11 cycles. A tag from a template-switch adaptor with 12 random nucleotides marked each cDNA molecule. In TCRdb, the 5' RACE reads were re-called with MiXCR into one record per CDR3 protein. The sample shows about 1.5 million distinct CDR3 sequences, approximately 43% of them seen only once. V lost 0 bases and J lost 9, with 9 bases in between. The CDR3 sequence is 12 residues long. Germline loops: CDR1 SGHNT, CDR2 YYREEE (reference sequence). Healthy Caucasians from Russia aged 6 to 90 served as donors. Staff drew ten milliliters of peripheral blood from each donor.

The receptor was derived from a woman aged 18-29 years in good health. The specimen sequenced was blood. V gene TRBV5-4 combines with J gene TRBJ2-5; D not certain. The CDR3 DNA is TGTGCCAGCAGCTTGGTAGGGTTGGCCCAGTACTTC. The encoded protein is CASSLVGLAQYF.